These 28 T cell receptor beta chains were all obtained from the same sample, sequenced in a study of cytomegalovirus exposure and HLA in healthy donors. Using immunoSEQ multiplex PCR, the repertoire was profiled, and TCRdb retains in-frame clones only, with some absent. The table shows over 200,000 clones, with about 86% occurring only once. Material for sequencing was PBMCs. Every receptor here comes from a woman between 18 and 30 years old in good health and CMV-seronegative.

The chain joins TRBV29-1 to TRBJ1-1; 8 nucleotides match TRBD1. The CDR3 sequence is 13 residues long. Germline trimming cut 6 bases from V and 2 bases from J; bases unmatched to any gene: 5. The germline gives CDR1 SQVTM, CDR2 ANQGSEA. The CDR3 bases are TGCAGCGTGTCAACAGGGGGTAACACTGAAGCTTTCTTT. Its translation: CSVSTGGNTEAFF.

The J gene is TRBJ1-2, the V gene TRBV28, with 8 bases identical to TRBD1. Germline V gene data show CDR1 as MDHEN and CDR2 as SYDVKM. The length of the CDR3 is 14 residues. V lost 7 bases and J lost 4; bases outside the gene matches: 8. The CDR3 region is CASKEPGQAYGYTF. CDR3 DNA sequence: TGTGCCAGCAAGGAACCGGGACAGGCCTATGGCTACACCTTC.

The chain uses TRBV6-5 and TRBJ2-3; 8 bases agree with TRBD2. J lost 3 bases, V lost 4 bases, and 6 bases had no gene match. This CDR3 spans 15 amino acids. Germline CDR1 and CDR2: MNHEY and SVGAGI. The CDR3 nucleotides read TGTGCCAGCAGTTTAAGCGGGAGTCGTACAGATACGCAGTATTTT. Translation gives CASSLSGSRTDTQYF.

In this sample, this clone turned up once. This chain links TRBV28 with TRBJ2-1; D is possibly TRBD2 (5 bases). Germline V lookup: CDR1 MDHEN, CDR2 SYDVKM. With 8 bases removed from V and 0 bases from J, the gap between germline ends came to 11 bases. The CDR3 is made up of 14 amino acids. The CDR3 region is CASQAASSYNEQFF. The CDR3 coding sequence is TGTGCCAGCCAAGCGGCCAGCTCCTACAATGAGCAGTTCTTC.

The V gene is TRBV28, the J gene TRBJ2-7, with D perhaps matching TRBD1 (6 bases). This CDR3 is built from 15 residues. CDR1 is MDHEN and CDR2 is SYDVKM in the germline V gene. V lost 5 bases and J 4 bases, leaving 18 bases between the germline ends. CDR3 in DNA: TGTGCCAGCAGTGTCTCCACAGGGTCTAGGTACGAGCAGTACTTC. Its translation: CASSVSTGSRYEQYF. Full variable domain (rest looked up from reference TRBV28 and TRBJ2-7): DVKVTQSSRYLVKRTGEKVFLECVQDMDHENMFWYRQDPGLGLRLIYFSYDVKMKEKGDIPEGYSVSREKKERFSLILESASTNQTSMYLCASSVSTGSRYEQYFGPGTRLTVT.

This clone was recorded once. CDR3 DNA: TGTGCCAGCACCCATCAGGGCTCCTACGAGCAGTACTTC. Translated, it gives CASTHQGSYEQYF. This chain joins TRBV28 and TRBJ2-7; D might be TRBD1 (5 bases). Trimming removed 7 bases from V and 0 bases from J, with 10 bases in between. Germline V gives CDR1 MDHEN, CDR2 SYDVKM. The length of the CDR3 is 13 residues.

V and J are TRBV27 and TRBJ2-7; 11 bases map to TRBD1. Germline CDR1 is MNHEY and CDR2 is SMNVEV (reference sequence). V gave up 4 bases and J gave up 2 bases; unmatched junction bases: 1. The CDR3 covers 14 residues. The chain's CDR3 is CASSWTGGPYEQYF. DNA of the CDR3: TGTGCCAGCAGTTGGACAGGGGGCCCCTACGAGCAGTACTTC.

The genes are TRBV27 and TRBJ2-1; 12 bases match TRBD1. CDR3 length: 16 amino acids. V shed 1 base and J 7 bases; nucleotides not matched to a gene: 5. Germline CDR1 MNHEY, CDR2 SMNVEV (reference sequence). The CDR3 loop reads CASSLYWDRGQNEQFF. CDR3 bases: TGTGCCAGCAGTTTATACTGGGACAGGGGGCAAAATGAGCAGTTCTTC.

V and J are TRBV29-1 and TRBJ2-7, with TRBD2 matching 8 bases. This CDR3 has 12 residues. Germline CDR1 SQVTM, CDR2 ANQGSEA. The J segment lost 4 bases and the V segment lost 5 bases, leaving 4 bases of the junction unmatched. CDR3 coding DNA: TGCAGCGTTCGAATAGCGGGATACGAGCAGTACTTC. It translates to CSVRIAGYEQYF.

This chain uses TRBV21-1 with TRBJ1-5. TRBV21-1 is a pseudogene segment. CDR3 length: 16 amino acids. This CDR3 is CASSNQPRGFLQPQHF. CDR3 DNA: TGTGCCAGCAGCAATCAGCCAAGAGGGTTTCTTCAGCCCCAGCATTTT.

J is TRBJ2-1 and V is TRBV28, with 9 bases identical to TRBD2. V was pared by 5 bases and J by 0 bases, with 5 bases of the junction left unmatched. Germline assignment: CDR1 MDHEN and CDR2 SYDVKM. This CDR3 comprises 16 residues. Here the CDR3 DNA reads TGTGCCAGCAGTCCCTTAGCGGGAGTCTCCTACAATGAGCAGTTCTTC. This sequence encodes CASSPLAGVSYNEQFF.

This clone was counted once. The V gene is TRBV25-1, the J gene TRBJ2-3; the match to TRBD2 covers 11 bases. The CDR3 length is 17 residues. The J segment lost 4 bases and the V segment lost 3 bases, leaving 9 bases of the junction unmatched. Germline CDR1 MGHDK, CDR2 SYGVNS. CDR3 loop: CASSDPTSGRGADTQYF. CDR3 DNA sequence: TGTGCCAGCAGTGACCCAACTAGCGGGAGAGGCGCAGATACGCAGTATTTT. Full variable domain (rest looked up from reference TRBV25-1 and TRBJ2-3): EADIYQTPRYLVIGTGKKITLECSQTMGHDKMYWYQQDPGMELHLIHYSYGVNSTEKGDLSSESTVSRIRTEHFPLTLESARPSHTSQYLCASSDPTSGRGADTQYFGPGTRLTVL.

V gene TRBV5-4 combines with J gene TRBJ2-3; TRBD1 is a possible D gene (6 bases). The CDR3 loop spans 15 amino acids. Germline CDR1 is SGHNT and CDR2 is YYREEE (reference sequence). Deletions cut 0 bases from V and 2 bases from J, with 10 bases between. Here the CDR3 DNA reads TGTGCCAGCAGCTTGGCCGGACAGTTCACAGATACGCAGTATTTT. This gives the protein CASSLAGQFTDTQYF.

This chain joins TRBV28 and TRBJ2-7, with D perhaps TRBD2 (5 bases). The germline V gene encodes CDR1 MDHEN and CDR2 SYDVKM. This CDR3 spans 14 amino acids. With 6 bases removed from V and 0 bases from J, the gap between germline ends came to 12 bases. The CDR3 loop reads CASRSWETSYEQYF. As DNA, the CDR3 is TGTGCCAGCAGGTCCTGGGAGACCTCCTACGAGCAGTACTTC.

V and J are TRBV9 and TRBJ2-7, with D perhaps matching TRBD2 (7 bases). Germline CDR1 and CDR2: SGDLS and YYNGEE. Trimming took off 0 bases at V and 6 bases at J, with 13 bases between the two ends. CDR3 length: 14 amino acids. The CDR3 is CASSVVGEGGEQYF. Written as DNA, the CDR3 is TGTGCCAGCAGCGTAGTAGGGGAGGGGGGCGAGCAGTACTTC.

This chain connects TRBV5-1 to TRBJ2-7, with TRBD1 matching over 9 bases. The germline V gene has CDR1 SGHRS and CDR2 YFSETQ. After removal of 2 bases from V and 1 base from J, the junction contained 7 bases not matched to a gene. This CDR3 comprises 16 residues. CDR3 region: CASSFRRDRVSYEQYF. CDR3 in DNA: TGCGCCAGCAGCTTTAGACGGGACAGGGTTTCCTACGAGCAGTACTTC.

The rearrangement uses TRBV6-6 and TRBJ1-5; 10 nucleotides match TRBD1. CDR3 length: 16 amino acids. Unmatched junction bases numbered 7, after V lost 5 bases and J lost 3 bases. CDR1 and CDR2 from the germline V gene are MNHNY and SVGAGI (reference sequence). DNA of the CDR3: TGTGCCAGCAGTGGTGGACAGGGGGATAACAATCAGCCCCAGCATTTT. As protein: CASSGGQGDNNQPQHF.

The rearrangement joins TRBV5-4 to TRBJ2-2; D may be TRBD2 (6 bases). This CDR3 is built from 19 residues. V was pared by 1 base and J by 0 bases, with 19 bases between. Germline loops: CDR1 SGHNT, CDR2 YYREEE (reference sequence). DNA for the CDR3: TGTGCCAGCAGCTTGTCGGCTAGCGCGGGGATACCGAACACCGGGGAGCTGTTTTTT. It translates to CASSLSASAGIPNTGELFF.

J is TRBJ1-5 and V is TRBV19, with unresolved D. CDR1 and CDR2 from the germline V gene are LNHDA and SQIVND (reference sequence). V was cut by 3 bases and J by 2 bases, with 11 bases left in between. The CDR3 covers 15 residues. The CDR3 is CASSIASGRNQPQHF. For the CDR3, the DNA is TGTGCCAGTAGTATTGCCAGCGGGCGCAATCAGCCCCAGCATTTT.

This clone was seen just once. The rearrangement links TRBV15 to TRBJ2-7; the match to TRBD1 covers 10 bases. The CDR3 sequence is 15 residues long. Germline CDR1 reads LNHNV; CDR2 reads YYDKDF (reference sequence). Unmatched junction bases numbered 8, after V lost 5 bases and J lost 4 bases. DNA of the CDR3: TGTGCCACCAGCCGGGACAGGGGCTCCGGTTACGAGCAGTACTTC. Amino acids: CATSRDRGSGYEQYF.

This rearrangement joins TRBV5-1 to TRBJ2-2; 14 bases are shared with TRBD2. This CDR3 region has 20 residues. The germline V gene has CDR1 SGHRS and CDR2 YFSETQ. The V segment lost 6 bases and the J segment 1 base; nucleotides outside the gene matches: 14. As DNA, the CDR3 is TGCGCCAGCATACCGGGACTAGCGGGAGTACGAGGCAGGAACACCGGGGAGCTGTTTTTT. Amino acid sequence: CASIPGLAGVRGRNTGELFF.

The chain uses TRBV4-1 and TRBJ2-6, with a tentative D call TRBD1 (5 bases). Germline V gene lookup returns CDR1 MGHRA and CDR2 YSYEKL. This CDR3 is 19 amino acids long. Between the trimmed V and J ends, which lost 1 base and 0 bases, there was a span of 16 bases. CDR3 in amino acids: CASSQVYQGRSSGANVLTF. The CDR3 coding sequence is TGCGCCAGCAGCCAAGTCTATCAGGGCCGCAGCTCTGGGGCCAACGTCCTGACTTTC.

V is TRBV28 and J is TRBJ1-4, with D perhaps matching TRBD1 (5 bases). Trimming left V 3 bases short and J 5 bases short, with 13 bases between. The germline CDR1 and CDR2 sequences are MDHEN and SYDVKM. CDR3 length: 15 amino acids. Here the CDR3 reads CASSLGGGGNEKLFF. The CDR3, as DNA: TGTGCCAGCAGTTTGGGGGGTGGGGGGAATGAAAAACTGTTTTTT.

The chain employs TRBV5-1 and TRBJ2-3; 12 bases match TRBD1. CDR1 is SGHRS, CDR2 YFSETQ, per germline. The V and J ends lost 4 bases and 5 bases, in that order; junction bases with no gene match: 17. There are 19 residues in the CDR3. CDR3 in DNA: TGCGCCAGCAGCGTACCTCCGGGACAGGGGGCGATATACTTAGATACGCAGTATTTT. It encodes CASSVPPGQGAIYLDTQYF. The whole variable domain, remainder taken from reference TRBV5-1 and TRBJ2-3, is KAGVTQTPRYLIKTRGQQVTLSCSPISGHRSVSWYQQTPGQGLQFLFEYFSETQRNKGNFPGRFSGRQFSNSRSEMNVSTLELGDSALYLCASSVPPGQGAIYLDTQYFGPGTRLTVL.

V usage is TRBV11-1 and J usage is TRBJ1-1; 7 bases fit TRBD1. J lost 6 bases, V lost 6 bases, and 13 bases had no gene match. CDR3 length equals 15 residues. Germline V gene sequence: CDR1 SGHAT, CDR2 FQDESV (reference sequence). In DNA form, the CDR3 reads TGTGCCAGCAGTCGGTCCGGGACAGACGGGGCTGAAGCTTTCTTT. This sequence encodes CASSRSGTDGAEAFF.

The chain joins TRBV4-1 to TRBJ1-1, with TRBD1 as a possible D gene (6 bases). The germline V and J ends were trimmed by 0 bases and 5 bases, with 10 bases remaining between them. Looked up from germline, CDR1 is MGHRA and CDR2 is YSYEKL. This CDR3 contains 14 residues. The CDR3, as DNA: TGCGCCAGCAGCCAAGAACAGGGAAGGACTGAAGCTTTCTTT. This gives the protein CASSQEQGRTEAFF.

The V gene is TRBV6-6, the J gene TRBJ1-5; maybe TRBD1 (6 bases). The germline V gene has CDR1 MNHNY and CDR2 SVGAGI (reference sequence). The germline V and J ends were trimmed by 8 bases and 4 bases, with 12 bases remaining between them. CDR3 length equals 13 residues. In DNA form, the CDR3 reads TGTGCCAGCCTTGGGGGCTTGAATCAGCCCCAGCATTTT. Translation: CASLGGLNQPQHF.

CDR3 residues: CSVAKVAGGRAYEQYF. In DNA, the CDR3 is TGCAGCGTGGCGAAGGTAGCGGGAGGCCGAGCCTACGAGCAGTACTTC. V gene TRBV29-1 combines with J gene TRBJ2-7, with 10 nucleotides matching TRBD2. The J segment lost 2 bases and the V segment lost 6 bases, leaving 13 bases of the junction unmatched. The CDR3 is made up of 16 amino acids. Germline loops: CDR1 SQVTM, CDR2 ANQGSEA.